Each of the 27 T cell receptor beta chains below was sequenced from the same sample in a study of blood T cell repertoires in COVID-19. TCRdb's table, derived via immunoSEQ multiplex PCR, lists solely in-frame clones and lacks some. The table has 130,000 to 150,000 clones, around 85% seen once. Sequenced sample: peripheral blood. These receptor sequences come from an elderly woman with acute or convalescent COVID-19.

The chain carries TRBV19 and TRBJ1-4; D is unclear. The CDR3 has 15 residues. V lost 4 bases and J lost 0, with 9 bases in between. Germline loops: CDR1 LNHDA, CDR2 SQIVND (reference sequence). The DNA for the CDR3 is TGTGCCAGTAGTACTCCAAGAGCAACTAATGAAAAACTGTTTTTT. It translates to CASSTPRATNEKLFF.

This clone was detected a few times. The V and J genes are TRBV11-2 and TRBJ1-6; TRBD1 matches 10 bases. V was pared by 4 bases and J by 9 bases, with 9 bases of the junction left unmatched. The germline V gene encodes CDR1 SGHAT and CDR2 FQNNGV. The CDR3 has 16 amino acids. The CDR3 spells CASSSREGTGVSPLHF. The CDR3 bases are TGTGCCAGCAGCTCGCGGGAGGGGACAGGGGTTTCACCCCTCCACTTT.

CDR3 protein: CASSSESSAYFSGTGELFF. Written as DNA, the CDR3 is TGTGCCAGCAGCTCAGAATCATCGGCTTATTTTTCGGGGACCGGGGAGCTGTTTTTT. The rearrangement uses TRBV7-9 and TRBJ2-2, with a possible D match to TRBD2 (5 bases). V lost 4 bases and J 5 bases, leaving 26 bases between the germline ends. The V gene's germline CDR1 is SEHNR and CDR2 FQNEAQ (reference sequence). The CDR3 covers 19 residues.

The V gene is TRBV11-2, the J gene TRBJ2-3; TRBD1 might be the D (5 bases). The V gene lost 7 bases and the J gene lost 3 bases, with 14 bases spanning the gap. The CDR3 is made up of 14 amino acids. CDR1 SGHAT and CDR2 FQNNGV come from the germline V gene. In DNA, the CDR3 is TGTGCCAGCACCCGATCTTGGACAACAGATACGCAGTATTTT. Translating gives CASTRSWTTDTQYF.

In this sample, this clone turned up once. The CDR3 region is CAWSVQFSTGHSNQPQHF. CDR3 nucleotides: TGTGCCTGGAGTGTACAGTTTTCGACCGGACATAGCAATCAGCCCCAGCATTTT. The chain has TRBV30 and TRBJ1-5; a weak D match, TRBD1 (5 bases). Germline CDR1 is GTSNPN and CDR2 is SVGIG (reference sequence). Trimming removed 0 bases from V and 0 bases from J, with 18 bases in between. The CDR3 extends over 18 amino acids.

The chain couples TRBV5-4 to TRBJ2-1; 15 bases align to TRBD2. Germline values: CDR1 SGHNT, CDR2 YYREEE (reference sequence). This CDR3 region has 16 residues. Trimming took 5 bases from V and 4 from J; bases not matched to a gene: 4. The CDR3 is CASSYGTSGGYNEQFF. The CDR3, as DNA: TGTGCCAGCAGTTATGGGACTAGCGGGGGGTACAATGAGCAGTTCTTC.

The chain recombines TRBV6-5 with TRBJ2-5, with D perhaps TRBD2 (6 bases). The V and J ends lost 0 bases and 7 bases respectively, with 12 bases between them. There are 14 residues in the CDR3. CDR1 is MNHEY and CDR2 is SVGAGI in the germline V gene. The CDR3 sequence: CASSYSRGEGTQYF. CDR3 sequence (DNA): TGTGCCAGCAGTTACTCGCGGGGTGAAGGGACCCAGTACTTC.

The CDR3 is CASSRQVQMNTEAFF. The DNA for the CDR3 is TGTGCCAGCAGTCGTCAGGTGCAAATGAACACTGAAGCTTTCTTT. The V gene is TRBV27, the J gene TRBJ1-1, with no clear D. Trimming left V 5 bases short and J 0 bases short, with 13 bases between. This CDR3 is built from 15 residues. Germline CDR1 is MNHEY and CDR2 is SMNVEV (reference sequence).

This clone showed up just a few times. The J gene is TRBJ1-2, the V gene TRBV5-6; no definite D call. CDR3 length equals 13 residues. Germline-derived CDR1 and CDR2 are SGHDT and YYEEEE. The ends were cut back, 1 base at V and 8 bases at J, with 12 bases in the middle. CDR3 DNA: TGTGCCAGCAGCTTGCTCCGTGTCGCGGGCTACACCTTC. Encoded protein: CASSLLRVAGYTF.

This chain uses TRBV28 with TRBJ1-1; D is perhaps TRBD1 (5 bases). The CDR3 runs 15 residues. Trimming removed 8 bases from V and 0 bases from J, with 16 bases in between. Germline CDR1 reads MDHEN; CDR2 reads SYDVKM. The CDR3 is CASVTPPGVNTEAFF. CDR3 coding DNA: TGTGCCAGCGTCACCCCGCCGGGGGTGAACACTGAAGCTTTCTTT.

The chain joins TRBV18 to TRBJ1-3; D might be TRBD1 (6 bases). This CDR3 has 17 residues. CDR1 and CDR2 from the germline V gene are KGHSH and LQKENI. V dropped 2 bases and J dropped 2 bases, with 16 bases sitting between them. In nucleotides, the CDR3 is TGTGCCAGCTCACCAGAATGGGGGCTTGGTGCTGGAAACACCATATATTTT. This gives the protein CASSPEWGLGAGNTIYF.

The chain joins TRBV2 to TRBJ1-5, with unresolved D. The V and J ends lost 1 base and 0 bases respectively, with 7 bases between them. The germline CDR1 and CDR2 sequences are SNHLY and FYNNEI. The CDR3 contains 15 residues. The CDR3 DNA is TGTGCCAGCAGTGAAGGACAAAATAGCAATCAGCCCCAGCATTTT. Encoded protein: CASSEGQNSNQPQHF.

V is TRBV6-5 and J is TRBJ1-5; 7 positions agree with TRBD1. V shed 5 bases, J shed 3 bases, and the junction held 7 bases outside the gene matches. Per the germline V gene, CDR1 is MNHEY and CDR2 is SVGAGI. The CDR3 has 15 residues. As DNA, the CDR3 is TGTGCCAGCAGTCGGACAGGACTAAACAATCAGCCCCAGCATTTT. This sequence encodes CASSRTGLNNQPQHF.

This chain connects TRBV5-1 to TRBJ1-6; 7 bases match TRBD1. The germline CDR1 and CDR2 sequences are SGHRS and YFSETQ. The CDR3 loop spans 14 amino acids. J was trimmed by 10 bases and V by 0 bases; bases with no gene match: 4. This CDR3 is CASSLEGARSPLHF. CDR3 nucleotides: TGCGCCAGCAGCTTGGAGGGGGCCCGATCACCCCTCCACTTT.

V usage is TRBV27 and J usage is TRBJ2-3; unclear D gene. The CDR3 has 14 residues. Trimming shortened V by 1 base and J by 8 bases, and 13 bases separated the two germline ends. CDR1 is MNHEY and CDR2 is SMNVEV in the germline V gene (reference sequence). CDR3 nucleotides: TGTGCCAGCAGTTTATATGGCCCCCGTGGTACGCAGTATTTT. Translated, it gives CASSLYGPRGTQYF.

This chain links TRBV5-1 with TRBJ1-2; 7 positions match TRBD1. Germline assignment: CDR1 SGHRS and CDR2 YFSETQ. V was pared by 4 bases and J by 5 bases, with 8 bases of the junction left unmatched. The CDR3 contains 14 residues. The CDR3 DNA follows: TGCGCCAGCAGCATTGACAGGGCAGGTTATGGCTACACCTTC. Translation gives CASSIDRAGYGYTF.

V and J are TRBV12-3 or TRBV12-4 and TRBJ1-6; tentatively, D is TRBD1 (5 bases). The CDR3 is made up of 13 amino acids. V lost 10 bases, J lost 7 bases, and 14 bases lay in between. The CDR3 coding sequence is TGTGCCACCAACTCAGGGAGGAATTCACCCCTCCACTTT. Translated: CATNSGRNSPLHF.

CDR3 nucleotides: TGTGCCAGCAGCCGGGAGGGGATTGCACGGCAGCAGTACTTC. Its protein is CASSREGIARQQYF. The J gene is TRBJ2-7, the V gene TRBV7-2, with TRBD2 matching 8 bases. The V gene's germline CDR1 is SGHTA and CDR2 FQGNSA. Germline trimming cut 5 bases from V and 8 bases from J; bases unmatched to any gene: 11. The CDR3 is 14 residues long.

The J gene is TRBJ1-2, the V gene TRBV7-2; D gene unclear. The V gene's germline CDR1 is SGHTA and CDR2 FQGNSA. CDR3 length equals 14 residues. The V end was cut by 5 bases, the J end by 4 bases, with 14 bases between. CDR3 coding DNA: TGTGCCAGCAGCCCCGAACGGGGAGGCTATGGCTACACCTTC. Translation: CASSPERGGYGYTF.

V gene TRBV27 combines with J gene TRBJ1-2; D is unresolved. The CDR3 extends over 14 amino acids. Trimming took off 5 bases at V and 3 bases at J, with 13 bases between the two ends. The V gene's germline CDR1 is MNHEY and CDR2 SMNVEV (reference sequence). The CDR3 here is CASSPRGNHYGYTF. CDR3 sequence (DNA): TGTGCCAGCAGTCCACGAGGTAATCACTATGGCTACACCTTC.

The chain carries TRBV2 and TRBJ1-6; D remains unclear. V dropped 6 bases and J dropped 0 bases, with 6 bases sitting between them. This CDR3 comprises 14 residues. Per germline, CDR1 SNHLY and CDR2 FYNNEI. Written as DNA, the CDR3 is TGTGCCAGCAGGGAGAGCTCCTATAATTCACCCCTCCACTTT. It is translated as CASRESSYNSPLHF.

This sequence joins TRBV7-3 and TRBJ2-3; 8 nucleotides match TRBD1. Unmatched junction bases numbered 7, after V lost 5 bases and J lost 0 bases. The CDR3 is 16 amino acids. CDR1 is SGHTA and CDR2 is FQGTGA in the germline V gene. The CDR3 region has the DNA TGTGCCAGCAGCCCCGCAGGGGGCGCAAGCACAGATACGCAGTATTTT. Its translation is CASSPAGGASTDTQYF.

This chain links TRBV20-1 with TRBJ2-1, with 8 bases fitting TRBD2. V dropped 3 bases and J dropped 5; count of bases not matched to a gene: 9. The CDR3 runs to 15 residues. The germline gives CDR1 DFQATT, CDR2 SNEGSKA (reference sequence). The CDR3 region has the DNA TGCAGTGCTAGTAATGCGGGAGGTTTGAACAATGAGCAGTTCTTC. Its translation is CSASNAGGLNNEQFF.

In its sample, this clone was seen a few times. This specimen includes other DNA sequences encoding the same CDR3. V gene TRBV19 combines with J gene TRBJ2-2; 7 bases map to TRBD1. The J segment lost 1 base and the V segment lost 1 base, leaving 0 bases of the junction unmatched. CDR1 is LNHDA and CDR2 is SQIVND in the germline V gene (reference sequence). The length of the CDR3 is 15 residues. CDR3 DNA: TGTGCCAGTAGTATAGGGACAGGGAACACCGGGGAGCTGTTTTTT. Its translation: CASSIGTGNTGELFF.

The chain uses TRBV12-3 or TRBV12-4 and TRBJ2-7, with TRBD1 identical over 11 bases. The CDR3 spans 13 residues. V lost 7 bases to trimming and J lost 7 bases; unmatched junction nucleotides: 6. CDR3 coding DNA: TGTGCCAGCACTAGGGACAGGGGGATAGAGCAGTACTTC. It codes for CASTRDRGIEQYF.

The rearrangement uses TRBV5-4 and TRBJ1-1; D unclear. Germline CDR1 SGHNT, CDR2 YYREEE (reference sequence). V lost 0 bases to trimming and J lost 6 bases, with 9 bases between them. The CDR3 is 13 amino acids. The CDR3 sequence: CASSLGLRAEAFF. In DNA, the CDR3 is TGTGCCAGCAGCTTGGGGTTGAGGGCTGAAGCTTTCTTT.

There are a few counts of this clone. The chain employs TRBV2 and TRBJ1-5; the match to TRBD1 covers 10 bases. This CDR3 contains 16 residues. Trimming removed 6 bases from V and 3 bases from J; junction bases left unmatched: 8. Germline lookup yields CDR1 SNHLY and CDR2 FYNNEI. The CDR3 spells CASSRTGGYLNQPQHF. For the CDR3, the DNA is TGTGCCAGCAGCAGGACAGGGGGTTACCTCAATCAGCCCCAGCATTTT.